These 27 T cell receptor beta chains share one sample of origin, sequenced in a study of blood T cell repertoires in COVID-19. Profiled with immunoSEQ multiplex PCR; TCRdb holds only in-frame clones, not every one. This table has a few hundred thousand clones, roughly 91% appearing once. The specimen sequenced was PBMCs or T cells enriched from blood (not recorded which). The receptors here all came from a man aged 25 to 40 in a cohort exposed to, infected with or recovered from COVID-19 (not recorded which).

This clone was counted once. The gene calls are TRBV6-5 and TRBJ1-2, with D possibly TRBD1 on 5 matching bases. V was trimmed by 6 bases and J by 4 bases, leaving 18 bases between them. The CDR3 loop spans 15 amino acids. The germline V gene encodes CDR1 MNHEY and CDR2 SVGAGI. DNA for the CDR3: TGTGCCAGCAGCCCAGGCAGGGTGAAGTCCTATGGCTACACCTTC. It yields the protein CASSPGRVKSYGYTF.

The CDR3 coding sequence is TGCGCCAGCAAGTCTGGAGGCGGGACTTACAATGAGCAGTTCTTC. Translation: CASKSGGGTYNEQFF. The chain employs TRBV5-1 and TRBJ2-1; TRBD2 might be the D (6 bases). From germline, CDR1 is SGHRS and CDR2 YFSETQ. Trimming left V 6 bases short and J 4 bases short, with 17 bases between. This CDR3 has 15 amino acids.

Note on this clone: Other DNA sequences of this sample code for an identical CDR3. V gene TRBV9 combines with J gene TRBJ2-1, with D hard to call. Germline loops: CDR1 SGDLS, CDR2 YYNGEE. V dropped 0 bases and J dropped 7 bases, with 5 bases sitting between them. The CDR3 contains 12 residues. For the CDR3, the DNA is TGTGCCAGCAGCGTAGATAGTAATGAGCAGTTCTTC. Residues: CASSVDSNEQFF.

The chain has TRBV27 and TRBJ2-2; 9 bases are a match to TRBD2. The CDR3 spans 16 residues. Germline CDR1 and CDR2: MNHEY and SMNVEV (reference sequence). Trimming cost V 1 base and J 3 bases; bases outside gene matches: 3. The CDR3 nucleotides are TGTGCCAGCAGTTTATATGCGGGAGGGTACACCGGGGAGCTGTTTTTT. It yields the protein CASSLYAGGYTGELFF.

CDR3 in amino acids: CASSKLGLVSYNSPLHF. The CDR3, as DNA: TGTGCCAGCAGCAAACTAGGATTAGTATCCTATAATTCACCCCTCCACTTT. The V call is TRBV9, the J call TRBJ1-6; the D is unclear. The V end was cut by 4 bases, the J end by 1 base, with 15 bases between. Germline V gives CDR1 SGDLS, CDR2 YYNGEE. The CDR3 runs to 17 residues.

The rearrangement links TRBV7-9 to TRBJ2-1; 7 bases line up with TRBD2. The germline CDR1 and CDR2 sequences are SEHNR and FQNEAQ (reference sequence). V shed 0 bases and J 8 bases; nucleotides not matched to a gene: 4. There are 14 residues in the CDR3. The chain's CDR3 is CASSLAGGPDEQFF. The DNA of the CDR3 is TGTGCCAGCAGCTTAGCGGGAGGGCCCGATGAGCAGTTCTTC.

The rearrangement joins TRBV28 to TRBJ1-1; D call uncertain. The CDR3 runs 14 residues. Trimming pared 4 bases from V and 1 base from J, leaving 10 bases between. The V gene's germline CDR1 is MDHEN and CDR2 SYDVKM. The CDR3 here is CASSSPPENTEAFF. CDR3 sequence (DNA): TGTGCCAGCAGTTCCCCGCCAGAGAACACTGAAGCTTTCTTT.

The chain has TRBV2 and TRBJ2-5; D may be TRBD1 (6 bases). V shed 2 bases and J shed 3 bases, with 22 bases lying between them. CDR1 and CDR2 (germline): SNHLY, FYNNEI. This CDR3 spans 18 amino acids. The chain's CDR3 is CASSERPGDGTLEETQYF. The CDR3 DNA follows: TGTGCCAGCAGTGAAAGGCCAGGGGATGGGACGCTAGAAGAGACCCAGTACTTC.

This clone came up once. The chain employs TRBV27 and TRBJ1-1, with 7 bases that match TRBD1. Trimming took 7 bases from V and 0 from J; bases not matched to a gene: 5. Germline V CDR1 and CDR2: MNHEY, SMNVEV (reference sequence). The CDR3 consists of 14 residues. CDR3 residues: CASISGQMNTEAFF. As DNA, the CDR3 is TGTGCCAGCATATCGGGACAGATGAACACTGAAGCTTTCTTT.

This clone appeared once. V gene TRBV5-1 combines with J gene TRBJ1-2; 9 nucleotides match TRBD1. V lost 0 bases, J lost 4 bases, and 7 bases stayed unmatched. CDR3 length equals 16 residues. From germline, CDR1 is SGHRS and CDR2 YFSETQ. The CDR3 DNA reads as TGCGCCAGCAGCTTGGGGACCTTGGACAGGGGCTATGGCTACACCTTC. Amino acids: CASSLGTLDRGYGYTF. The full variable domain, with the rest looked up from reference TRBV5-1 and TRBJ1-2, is KAGVTQTPRYLIKTRGQQVTLSCSPISGHRSVSWYQQTPGQGLQFLFEYFSETQRNKGNFPGRFSGRQFSNSRSEMNVSTLELGDSALYLCASSLGTLDRGYGYTFGSGTRLTVV.

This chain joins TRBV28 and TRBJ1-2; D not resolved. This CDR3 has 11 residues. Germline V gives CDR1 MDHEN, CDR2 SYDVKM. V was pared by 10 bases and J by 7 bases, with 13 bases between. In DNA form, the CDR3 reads TGTGCCATCTCGCTCGAGAGTGGCTACACCTTC. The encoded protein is CAISLESGYTF.

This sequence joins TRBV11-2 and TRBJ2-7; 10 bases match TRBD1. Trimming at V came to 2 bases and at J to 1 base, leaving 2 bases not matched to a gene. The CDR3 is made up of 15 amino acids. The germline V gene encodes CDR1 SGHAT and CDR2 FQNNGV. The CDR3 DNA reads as TGTGCCAGCAGCTTAAGGGACAGGGGTTCCTACGAGCAGTACTTC. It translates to CASSLRDRGSYEQYF.

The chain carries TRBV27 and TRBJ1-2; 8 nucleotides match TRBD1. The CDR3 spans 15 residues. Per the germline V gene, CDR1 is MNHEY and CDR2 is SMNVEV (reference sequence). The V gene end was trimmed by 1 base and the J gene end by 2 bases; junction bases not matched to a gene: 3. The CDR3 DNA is TGTGCCAGCAGTTTATTGGGACAGGAAAACTATGGCTACACCTTC. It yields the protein CASSLLGQENYGYTF.

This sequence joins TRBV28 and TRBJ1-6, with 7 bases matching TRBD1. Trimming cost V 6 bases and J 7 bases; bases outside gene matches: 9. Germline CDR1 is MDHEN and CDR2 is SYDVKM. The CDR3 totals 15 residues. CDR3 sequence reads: CASSDSTGTNSPLHF. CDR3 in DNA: TGTGCCAGCAGCGACTCGACAGGGACCAATTCACCCCTCCACTTT.

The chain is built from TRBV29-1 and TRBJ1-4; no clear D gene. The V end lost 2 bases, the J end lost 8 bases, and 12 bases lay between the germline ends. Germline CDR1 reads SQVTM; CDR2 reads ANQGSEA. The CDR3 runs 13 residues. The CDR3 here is CSVETGRKEKLFF. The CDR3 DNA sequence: TGCAGCGTTGAAACGGGGAGGAAGGAAAAACTGTTTTTT.

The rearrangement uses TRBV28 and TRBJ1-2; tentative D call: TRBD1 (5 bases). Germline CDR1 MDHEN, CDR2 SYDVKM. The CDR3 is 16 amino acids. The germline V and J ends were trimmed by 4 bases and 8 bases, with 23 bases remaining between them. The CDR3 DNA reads TGTGCCAGCAGTTACGAACCCGGGGCCGGAGGGTTGGGCTACACCTTC. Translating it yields CASSYEPGAGGLGYTF.

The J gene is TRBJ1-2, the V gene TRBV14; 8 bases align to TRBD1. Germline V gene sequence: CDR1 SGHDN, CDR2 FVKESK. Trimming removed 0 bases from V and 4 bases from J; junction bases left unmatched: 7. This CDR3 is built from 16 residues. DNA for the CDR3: TGTGCCAGCAGCCAAGATTACCAGGGGGCGACCTATGGCTACACCTTC. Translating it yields CASSQDYQGATYGYTF.

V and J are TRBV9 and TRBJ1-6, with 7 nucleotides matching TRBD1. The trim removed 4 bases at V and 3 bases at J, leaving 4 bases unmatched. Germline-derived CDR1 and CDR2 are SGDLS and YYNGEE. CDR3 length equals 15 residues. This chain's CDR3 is CASSPGTDYNSPLHF. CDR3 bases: TGTGCCAGCAGCCCGGGGACAGACTATAATTCACCCCTCCACTTT. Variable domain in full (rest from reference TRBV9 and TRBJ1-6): DSGVTQTPKHLITATGQRVTLRCSPRSGDLSVYWYQQSLDQGLQFLIQYYNGEERAKGNILERFSAQQFPDLHSELNLSSLELGDSALYFCASSPGTDYNSPLHFGNGTRLTVT.

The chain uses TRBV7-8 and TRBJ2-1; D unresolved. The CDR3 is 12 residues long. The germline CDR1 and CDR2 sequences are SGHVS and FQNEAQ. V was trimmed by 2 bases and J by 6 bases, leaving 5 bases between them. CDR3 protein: CASSLFGNEQFF. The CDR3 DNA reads TGTGCCAGCAGCTTATTCGGCAATGAGCAGTTCTTC. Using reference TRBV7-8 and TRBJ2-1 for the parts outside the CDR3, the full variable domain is GAGVSQSPRYKVAKRGQDVALRCDPISGHVSLFWYQQALGQGPEFLTYFQNEAQLDKSGLPSDRFFAERPEGSVSTLKIQRTQQEDSAVYLCASSLFGNEQFFGPGTRLTVL.

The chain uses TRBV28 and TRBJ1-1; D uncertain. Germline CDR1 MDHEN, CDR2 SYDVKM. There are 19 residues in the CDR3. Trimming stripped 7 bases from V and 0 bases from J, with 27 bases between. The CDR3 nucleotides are TGTGCCAGCACGGGATGGTCAACCTTAACCCCTTTGATGAACACTGAAGCTTTCTTT. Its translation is CASTGWSTLTPLMNTEAFF.

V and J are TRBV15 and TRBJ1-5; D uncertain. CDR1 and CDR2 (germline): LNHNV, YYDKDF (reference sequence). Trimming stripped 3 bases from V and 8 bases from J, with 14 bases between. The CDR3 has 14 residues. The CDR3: CATSSRRREEPQHF. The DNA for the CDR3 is TGTGCCACCAGCAGTCGTCGGAGGGAGGAGCCCCAGCATTTT.

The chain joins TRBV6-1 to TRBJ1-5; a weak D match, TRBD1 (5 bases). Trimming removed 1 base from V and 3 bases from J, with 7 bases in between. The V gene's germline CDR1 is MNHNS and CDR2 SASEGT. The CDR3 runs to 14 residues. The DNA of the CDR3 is TGTGCCAGCAGTGAAGGGGGCTTCAATCAGCCCCAGCATTTT. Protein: CASSEGGFNQPQHF.

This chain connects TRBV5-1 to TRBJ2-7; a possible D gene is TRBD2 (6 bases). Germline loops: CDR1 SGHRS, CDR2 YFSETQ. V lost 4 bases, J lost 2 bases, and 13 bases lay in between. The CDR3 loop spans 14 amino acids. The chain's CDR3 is CASSPGVAAYEQYF. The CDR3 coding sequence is TGCGCCAGCAGCCCGGGAGTAGCCGCCTACGAGCAGTACTTC.

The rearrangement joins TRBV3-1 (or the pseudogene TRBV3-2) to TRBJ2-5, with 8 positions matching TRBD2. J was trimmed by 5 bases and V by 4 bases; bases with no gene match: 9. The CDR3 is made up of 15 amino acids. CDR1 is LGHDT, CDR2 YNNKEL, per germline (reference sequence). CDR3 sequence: CASSLERENTETQYF. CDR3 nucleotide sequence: TGTGCCAGCAGCCTTGAGCGGGAGAACACGGAGACCCAGTACTTC.

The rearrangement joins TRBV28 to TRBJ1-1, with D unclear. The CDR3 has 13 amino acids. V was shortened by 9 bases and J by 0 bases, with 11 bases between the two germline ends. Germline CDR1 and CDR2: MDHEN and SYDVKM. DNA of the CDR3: TGTGCCAGTCGCTTTGCGGTGAACACTGAAGCTTTCTTT. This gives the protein CASRFAVNTEAFF.

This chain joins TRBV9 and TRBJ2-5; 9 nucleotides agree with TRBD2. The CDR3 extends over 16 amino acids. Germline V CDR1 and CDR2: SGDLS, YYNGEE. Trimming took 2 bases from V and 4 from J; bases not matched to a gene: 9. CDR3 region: CASSVGSGRGAETQYF. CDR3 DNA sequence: TGTGCCAGCAGCGTGGGTAGCGGGAGAGGGGCAGAGACCCAGTACTTC.

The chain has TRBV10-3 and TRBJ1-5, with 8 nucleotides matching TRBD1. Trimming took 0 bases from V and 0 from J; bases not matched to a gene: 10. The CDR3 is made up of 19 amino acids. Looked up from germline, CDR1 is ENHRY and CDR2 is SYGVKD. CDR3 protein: CAISESAGGGVYSNQPQHF. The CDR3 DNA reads TGTGCCATCAGTGAGTCTGCAGGGGGCGGTGTATATAGCAATCAGCCCCAGCATTTT.